This T cell receptor beta chain was captured by sequencing in a study of T cells in Graves' hyperthyroidism and ophthalmopathy. Study-level background: Peripheral blood samples were taken at initial diagnosis, prior to any treatment.

General observations from the study: Peripheral blood also featured most of the thyroid clonotypes expanded above 0.001. The model anticipated ophthalmopathy a median about 7 months pre-onset.

A word on this clonotype: What it binds is unknown.

It was considered stable Graves' hyperthyroidism when ophthalmopathy did not progress within 18 months. Amplified regions were TCR beta CDR3 sequences from RNA transcripts. An initial round of RT-PCR targeting the TCR CDR3 relied on the HTBI primer set. TCRdb redid the calling of the multiplex PCR reads with MiXCR, one entry per CDR3 protein. The data show some 620,000 distinct CDR3 sequences, about 16% seen once. The ends were cut back, 4 bases at V and 7 bases at J, with 7 bases in the middle. The germline gives CDR1 SEHNR, CDR2 FQNEAQ (reference sequence). CDR3 length: 12 residues. Sequencing was done on a sample of blood. The chain recombines TRBV7-9 with TRBJ2-2, with no clear D. This sequence originates from a woman aged 30 to 39 with Graves' hyperthyroidism. Here the CDR3 reads CASSSEVGELFF. CDR3 coding DNA: TGTGCCAGCAGCTCCGAGGTCGGGGAGCTGTTTTTT.